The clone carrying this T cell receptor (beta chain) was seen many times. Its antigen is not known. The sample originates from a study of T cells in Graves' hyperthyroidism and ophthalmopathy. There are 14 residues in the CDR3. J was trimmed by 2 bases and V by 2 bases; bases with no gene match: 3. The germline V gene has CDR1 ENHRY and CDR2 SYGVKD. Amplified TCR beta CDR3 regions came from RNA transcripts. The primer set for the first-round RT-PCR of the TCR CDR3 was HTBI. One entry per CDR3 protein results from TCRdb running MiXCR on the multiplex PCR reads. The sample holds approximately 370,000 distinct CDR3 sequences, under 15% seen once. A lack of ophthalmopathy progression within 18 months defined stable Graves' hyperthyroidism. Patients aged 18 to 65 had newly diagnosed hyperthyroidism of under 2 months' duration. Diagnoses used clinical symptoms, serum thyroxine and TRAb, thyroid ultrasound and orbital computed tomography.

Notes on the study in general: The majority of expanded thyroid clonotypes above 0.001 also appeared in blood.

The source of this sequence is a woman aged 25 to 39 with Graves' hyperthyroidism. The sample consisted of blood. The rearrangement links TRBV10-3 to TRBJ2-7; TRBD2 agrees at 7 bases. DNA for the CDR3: TGTGCCATCAGTGAGGGGACTACGGCCTACGAGCAGTACTTC. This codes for CAISEGTTAYEQYF.